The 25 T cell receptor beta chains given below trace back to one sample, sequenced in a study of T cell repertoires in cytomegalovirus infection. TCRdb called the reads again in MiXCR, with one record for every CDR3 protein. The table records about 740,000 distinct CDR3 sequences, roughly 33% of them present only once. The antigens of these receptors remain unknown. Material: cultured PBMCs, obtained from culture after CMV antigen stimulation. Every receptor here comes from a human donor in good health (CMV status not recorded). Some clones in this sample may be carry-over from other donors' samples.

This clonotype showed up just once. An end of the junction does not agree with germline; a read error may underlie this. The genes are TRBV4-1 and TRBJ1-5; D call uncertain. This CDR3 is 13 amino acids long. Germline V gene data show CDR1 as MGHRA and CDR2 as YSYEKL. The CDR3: CPSSRTLGQPQHF. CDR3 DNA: TGCCCCAGCAGCCGAACCCTCGGTCAGCCCCAGCATTTT.

CDR3 in amino acids: CASSPQGKRVNSEQFF. CDR3 sequence (DNA): TGCGCCAGCAGCCCCCAGGGGAAGAGAGTTAATAGCGAGCAGTTCTTC. The chain joins TRBV4-1 to TRBJ2-1; D might be TRBD1 (6 bases). This CDR3 spans 16 amino acids. Germline CDR1 and CDR2: MGHRA and YSYEKL. The V end lost 4 bases, the J end lost 10 bases, and 23 bases lay between the germline ends.

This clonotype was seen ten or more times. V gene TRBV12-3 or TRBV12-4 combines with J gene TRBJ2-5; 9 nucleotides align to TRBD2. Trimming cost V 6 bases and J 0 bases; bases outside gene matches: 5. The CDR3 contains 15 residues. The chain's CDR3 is CASSPAGGDQETQYF. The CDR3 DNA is TGTGCCAGCAGCCCCGCGGGGGGGGACCAAGAGACCCAGTACTTC.

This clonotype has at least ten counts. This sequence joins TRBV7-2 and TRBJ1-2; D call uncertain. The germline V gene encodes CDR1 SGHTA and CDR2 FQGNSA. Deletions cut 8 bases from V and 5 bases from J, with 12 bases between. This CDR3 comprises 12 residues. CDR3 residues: CASRIGMYGYTF. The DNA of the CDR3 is TGTGCCAGCCGGATCGGGATGTATGGCTACACCTTC.

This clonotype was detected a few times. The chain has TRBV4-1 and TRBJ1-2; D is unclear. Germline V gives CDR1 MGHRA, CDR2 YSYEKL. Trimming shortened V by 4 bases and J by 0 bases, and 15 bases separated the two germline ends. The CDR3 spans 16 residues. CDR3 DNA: TGCGCCAGCAGCCCCAGAGCCGGACGGACTAACTATGGCTACACCTTC. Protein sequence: CASSPRAGRTNYGYTF.

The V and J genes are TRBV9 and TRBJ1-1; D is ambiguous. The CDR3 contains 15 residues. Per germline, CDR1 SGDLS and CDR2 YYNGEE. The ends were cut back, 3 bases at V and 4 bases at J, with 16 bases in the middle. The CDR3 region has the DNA TGTGCCAGCAGCGAGCACCCCGGGATAGGCACTGAAGCTTTCTTT. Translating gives CASSEHPGIGTEAFF.

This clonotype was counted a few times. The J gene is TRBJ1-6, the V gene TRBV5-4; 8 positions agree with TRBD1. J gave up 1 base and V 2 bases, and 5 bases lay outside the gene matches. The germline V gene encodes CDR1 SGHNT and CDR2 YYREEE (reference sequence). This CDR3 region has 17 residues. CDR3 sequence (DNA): TGTGCCAGCAGCTTTTCAGGGGGCGGATCCTATAATTCACCCCTCCACTTT. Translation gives CASSFSGGGSYNSPLHF.

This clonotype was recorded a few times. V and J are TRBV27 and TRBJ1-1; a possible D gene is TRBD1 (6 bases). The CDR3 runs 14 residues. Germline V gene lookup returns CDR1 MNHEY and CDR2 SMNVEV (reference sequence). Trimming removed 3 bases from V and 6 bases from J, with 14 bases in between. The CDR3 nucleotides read TGTGCCAGCAGTTTCCAGGGGTCAGGCGCTGAAGCTTTCTTT. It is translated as CASSFQGSGAEAFF.

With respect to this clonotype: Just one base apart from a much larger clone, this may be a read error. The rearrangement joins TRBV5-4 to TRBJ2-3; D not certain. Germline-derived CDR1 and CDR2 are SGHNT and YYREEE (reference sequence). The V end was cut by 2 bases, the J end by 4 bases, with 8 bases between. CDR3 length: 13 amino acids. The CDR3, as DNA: TGTGCCAGCAGCTTAGGCCACGCAGATACGCAGTATTTT. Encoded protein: CASSLGHADTQYF.

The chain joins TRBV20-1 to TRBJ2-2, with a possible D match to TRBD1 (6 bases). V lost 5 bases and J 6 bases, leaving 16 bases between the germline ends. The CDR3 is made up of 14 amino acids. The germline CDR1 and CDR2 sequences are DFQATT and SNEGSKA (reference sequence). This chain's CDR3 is CSALDSRGPGELFF. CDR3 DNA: TGCAGTGCTCTAGACTCCAGGGGCCCCGGGGAGCTGTTTTTT.

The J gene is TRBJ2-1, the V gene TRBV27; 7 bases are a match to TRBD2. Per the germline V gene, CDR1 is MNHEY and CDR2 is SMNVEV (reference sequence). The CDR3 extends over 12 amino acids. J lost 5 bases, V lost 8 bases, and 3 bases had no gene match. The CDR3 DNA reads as TGTGCCAGCCTAGCGGTCGACAATGAGCAGTTCTTC. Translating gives CASLAVDNEQFF.

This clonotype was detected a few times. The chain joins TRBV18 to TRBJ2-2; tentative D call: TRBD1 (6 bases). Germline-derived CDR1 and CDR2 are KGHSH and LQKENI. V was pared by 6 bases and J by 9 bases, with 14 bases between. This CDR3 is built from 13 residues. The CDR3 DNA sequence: TGTGCCAGCTCTCCAGGGGACGGCCGGGAGCTGTTTTTT. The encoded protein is CASSPGDGRELFF.

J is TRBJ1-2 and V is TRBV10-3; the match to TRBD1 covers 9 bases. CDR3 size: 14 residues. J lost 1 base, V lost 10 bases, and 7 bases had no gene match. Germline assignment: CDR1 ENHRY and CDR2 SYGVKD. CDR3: CATRTGEDNYGYTF. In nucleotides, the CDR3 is TGTGCCACCCGGACAGGGGAGGATAACTATGGCTACACCTTC.

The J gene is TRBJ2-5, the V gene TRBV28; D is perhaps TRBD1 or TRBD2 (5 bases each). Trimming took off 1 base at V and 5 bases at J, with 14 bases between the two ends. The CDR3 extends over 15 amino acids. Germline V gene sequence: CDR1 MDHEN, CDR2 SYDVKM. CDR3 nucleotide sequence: TGTGCCAGCAGTTTATTGTTTCGGGGCGCGGAGACCCAGTACTTC. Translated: CASSLLFRGAETQYF. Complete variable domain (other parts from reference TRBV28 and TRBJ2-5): DVKVTQSSRYLVKRTGEKVFLECVQDMDHENMFWYRQDPGLGLRLIYFSYDVKMKEKGDIPEGYSVSREKKERFSLILESASTNQTSMYLCASSLLFRGAETQYFGPGTRLLVL.

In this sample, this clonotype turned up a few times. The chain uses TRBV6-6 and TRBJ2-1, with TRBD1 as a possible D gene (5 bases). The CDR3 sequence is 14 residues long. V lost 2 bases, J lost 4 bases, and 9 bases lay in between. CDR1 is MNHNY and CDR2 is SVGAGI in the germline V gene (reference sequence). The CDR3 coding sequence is TGTGCCAGCAGTTACACAAGACAGTACAATGAGCAGTTCTTC. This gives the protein CASSYTRQYNEQFF.

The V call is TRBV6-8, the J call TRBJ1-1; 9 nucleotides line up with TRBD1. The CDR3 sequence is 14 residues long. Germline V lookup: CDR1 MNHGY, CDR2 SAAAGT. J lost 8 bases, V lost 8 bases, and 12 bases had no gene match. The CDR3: CASENRGLYGEAFF. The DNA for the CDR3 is TGTGCCAGCGAAAACAGGGGGCTTTACGGGGAAGCTTTCTTT.

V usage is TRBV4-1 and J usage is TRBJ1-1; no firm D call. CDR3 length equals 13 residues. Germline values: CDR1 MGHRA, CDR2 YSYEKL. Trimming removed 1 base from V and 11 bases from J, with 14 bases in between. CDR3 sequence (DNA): TGCGCCAGCAGCCAAGGGGAGGGAAGGGATGCTTTCTTT. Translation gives CASSQGEGRDAFF.

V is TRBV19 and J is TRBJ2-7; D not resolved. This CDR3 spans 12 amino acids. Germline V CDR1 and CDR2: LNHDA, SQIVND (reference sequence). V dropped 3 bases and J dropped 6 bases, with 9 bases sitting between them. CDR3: CASSIRAGEQYF. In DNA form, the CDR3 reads TGTGCCAGTAGTATTCGGGCAGGCGAGCAGTACTTC.

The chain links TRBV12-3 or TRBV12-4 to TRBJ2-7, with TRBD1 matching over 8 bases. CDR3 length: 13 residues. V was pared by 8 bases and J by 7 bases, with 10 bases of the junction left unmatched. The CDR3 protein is CASRDRTTGEQYF. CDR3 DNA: TGTGCCAGCCGGGACAGGACTACGGGGGAGCAGTACTTC.

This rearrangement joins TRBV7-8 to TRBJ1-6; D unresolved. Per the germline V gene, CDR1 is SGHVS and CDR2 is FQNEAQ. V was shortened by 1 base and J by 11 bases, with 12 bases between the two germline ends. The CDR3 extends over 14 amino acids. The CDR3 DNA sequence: TGTGCCAGCAGCTTAGGGACTGGCTCTCCACCCCTCCACTTT. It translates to CASSLGTGSPPLHF. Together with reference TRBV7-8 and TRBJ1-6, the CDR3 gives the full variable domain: GAGVSQSPRYKVAKRGQDVALRCDPISGHVSLFWYQQALGQGPEFLTYFQNEAQLDKSGLPSDRFFAERPEGSVSTLKIQRTQQEDSAVYLCASSLGTGSPPLHFGNGTRLTVT.

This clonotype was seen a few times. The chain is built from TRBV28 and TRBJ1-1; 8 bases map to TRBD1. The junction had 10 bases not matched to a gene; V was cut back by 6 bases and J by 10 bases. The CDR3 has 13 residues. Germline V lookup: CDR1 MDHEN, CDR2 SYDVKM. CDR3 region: CASSPGTGVGAFF. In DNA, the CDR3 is TGTGCCAGCAGCCCCGGGACAGGTGTAGGAGCTTTCTTT.

For the CDR3, the DNA is TGTGCCAGCACCCAAAGCGGGGGGGGCGATGAGCAGTTCTTC. Its translation: CASTQSGGGDEQFF. The gene calls are TRBV6-6 and TRBJ2-1, with TRBD2 matching over 10 bases. V dropped 7 bases and J dropped 8; count of bases not matched to a gene: 8. This CDR3 has 14 amino acids. Germline V gene data show CDR1 as MNHNY and CDR2 as SVGAGI (reference sequence).

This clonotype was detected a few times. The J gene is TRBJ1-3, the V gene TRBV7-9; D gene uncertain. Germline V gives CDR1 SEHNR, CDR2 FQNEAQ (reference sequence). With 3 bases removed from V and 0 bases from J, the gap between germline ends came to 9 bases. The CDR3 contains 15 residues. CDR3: CASSFLSFSGNTIYF. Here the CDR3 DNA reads TGTGCCAGCAGCTTTCTCAGCTTCTCTGGAAACACCATATATTTT.

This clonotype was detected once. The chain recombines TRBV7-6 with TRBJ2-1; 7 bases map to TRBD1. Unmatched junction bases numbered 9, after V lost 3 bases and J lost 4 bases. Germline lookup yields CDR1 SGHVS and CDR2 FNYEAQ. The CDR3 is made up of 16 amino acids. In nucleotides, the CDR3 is TGTGCCAGCAGCTTCTATTTGAGGGGGCGTTACAATGAGCAGTTCTTC. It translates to CASSFYLRGRYNEQFF. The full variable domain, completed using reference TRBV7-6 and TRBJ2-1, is GAGVSQSPRYKVTKRGQDVALRCDPISGHVSLYWYRQALGQGPEFLTYFNYEAQQDKSGLPNDRFSAERPEGSISTLTIQRTEQRDSAMYRCASSFYLRGRYNEQFFGPGTRLTVL.

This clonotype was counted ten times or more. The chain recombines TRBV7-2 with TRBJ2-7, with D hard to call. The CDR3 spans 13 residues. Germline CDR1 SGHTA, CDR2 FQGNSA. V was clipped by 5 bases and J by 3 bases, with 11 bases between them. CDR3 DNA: TGTGCCAGCAGCCCAGAGATTCACTACGAGCAGTACTTC. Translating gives CASSPEIHYEQYF.